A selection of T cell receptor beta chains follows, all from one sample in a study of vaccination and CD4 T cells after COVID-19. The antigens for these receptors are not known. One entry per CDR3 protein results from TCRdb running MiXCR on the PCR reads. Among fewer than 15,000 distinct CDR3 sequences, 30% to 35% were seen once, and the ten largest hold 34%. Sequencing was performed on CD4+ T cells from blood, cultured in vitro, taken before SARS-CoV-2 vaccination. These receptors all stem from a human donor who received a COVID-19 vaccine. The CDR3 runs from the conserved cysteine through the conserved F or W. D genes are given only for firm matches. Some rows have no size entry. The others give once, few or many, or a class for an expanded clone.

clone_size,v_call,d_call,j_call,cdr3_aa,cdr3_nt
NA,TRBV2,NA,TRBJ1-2,CASRATRTNYGYTF,TGTGCCAGCAGGGCGACACGAACTAACTATGGCTACACCTTC
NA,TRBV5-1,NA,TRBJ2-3,CASSLVVGGEDTQYF,TGCGCCAGCAGCTTGGTAGTCGGGGGAGAGGATACGCAGTATTTT
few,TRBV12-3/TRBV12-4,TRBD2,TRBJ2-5,CASSPLWTSKETQYF,TGTGCCAGCAGTCCTCTCTGGACTAGCAAGGAGACCCAGTACTTC
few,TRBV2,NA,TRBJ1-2,CASSVGPIYGYTF,TGTGCCAGCAGTGTGGGTCCGATCTATGGCTACACCTTC
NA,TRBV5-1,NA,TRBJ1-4,CASSLGVRTNEKLFF,TGCGCCAGCAGCTTGGGGGTACGGACTAATGAAAAACTGTTTTTT
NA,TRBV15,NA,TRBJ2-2,CATSRDLAGLHSGELFF,TGTGCCACCAGCAGAGATCTCGCCGGGTTACATAGCGGGGAGCTGTTTTTT
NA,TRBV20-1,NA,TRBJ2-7,CSARGPSSYEQYF,TGCAGTGCTAGGGGACCGAGCTCCTACGAGCAGTACTTC
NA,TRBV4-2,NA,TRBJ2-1,CASSQGTGVFNEQFF,TGTGCCAGCAGCCAAGGAACGGGGGTATTCAATGAGCAGTTCTTC
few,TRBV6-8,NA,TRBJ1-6,CASSSGPSYNSPLHF,TGTGCCAGCAGTTCTGGGCCCTCCTATAATTCACCCCTCCACTTT
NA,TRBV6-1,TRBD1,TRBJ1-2,CATQGEGLTYGYTF,TGTGCCACCCAGGGGGAGGGCCTAACCTATGGCTACACCTTC
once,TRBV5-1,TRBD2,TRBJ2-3,CASSLDLAGSTDTQYF,TGCGCCAGCAGCTTGGATCTAGCGGGTAGCACAGATACGCAGTATTTT
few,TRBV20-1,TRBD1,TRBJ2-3,CSAPFRPGQEAPSTDTQYF,TGCAGTGCTCCCTTCCGACCGGGACAGGAGGCCCCTAGCACAGATACGCAGTATTTT
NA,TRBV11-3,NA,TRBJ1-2,CASSLSGDGYTF,TGTGCCAGCAGCTTATCGGGGGACGGCTACACCTTC
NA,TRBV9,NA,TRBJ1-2,CASSGPGLNYGYTF,TGTGCCAGCAGCGGACCGGGGCTAAACTATGGCTACACCTTC
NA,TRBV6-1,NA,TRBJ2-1,CASRIGIGGVDEQFF,TGTGCCAGCAGAATAGGCATTGGAGGGGTCGATGAGCAGTTCTTC
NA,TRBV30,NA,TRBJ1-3,CAWRPSGNTIYF,TGTGCCTGGAGGCCCTCTGGAAACACCATATATTTT
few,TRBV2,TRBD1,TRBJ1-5,CASSGDRYSNQPQHF,TGTGCCAGCAGCGGGGACAGGTATAGCAATCAGCCCCAGCATTTT
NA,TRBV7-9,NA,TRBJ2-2,CASTTGGGRTRELFF,TGTGCCAGCACCACAGGTGGGGGGCGCACCAGGGAGCTGTTTTTT
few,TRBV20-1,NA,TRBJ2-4,CSARGGPVDKNIQYF,TGCAGTGCTCGCGGGGGCCCTGTGGACAAAAACATTCAGTACTTC
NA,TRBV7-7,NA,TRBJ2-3,CASSLDALTDTQYF,TGTGCCAGCAGCTTAGATGCCCTCACAGATACGCAGTATTTT
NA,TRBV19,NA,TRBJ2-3,CASSMGLSTDTQYF,TGTGCCAGTAGTATGGGGCTAAGCACAGATACGCAGTATTTT
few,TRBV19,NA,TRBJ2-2,CASSGTGPTGELFF,TGTGCCAGCAGCGGGACAGGCCCTACCGGGGAGCTGTTTTTT
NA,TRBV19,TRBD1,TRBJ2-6,CASSIVGQGASGANVLTF,TGTGCCAGTAGTATAGTCGGACAGGGGGCGTCTGGGGCCAACGTCCTGACTTTC
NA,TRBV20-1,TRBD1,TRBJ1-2,CGARDRERGRKYYGYTF,TGCGGTGCTAGAGATCGTGAAAGGGGGCGGAAATACTATGGCTACACCTTC
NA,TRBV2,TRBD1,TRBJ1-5,CASSAQGSNQPQHF,TGTGCCAGCAGTGCACAGGGGTCCAATCAGCCCCAGCATTTT
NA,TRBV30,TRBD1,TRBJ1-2,CAWSPADRGHVYGYTF,TGTGCCTGGAGTCCGGCAGACAGGGGGCACGTCTATGGCTACACCTTC
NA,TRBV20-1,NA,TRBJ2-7,CSARDGGGVYEQYF,TGCAGTGCTAGAGACGGCGGAGGAGTGTACGAGCAGTACTTC
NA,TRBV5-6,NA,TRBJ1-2,CASSLGAGTGYTF,TGTGCCAGCAGCTTGGGGGCGGGAACGGGCTACACCTTC
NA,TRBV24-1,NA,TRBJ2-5,CAAGQKETQYF,TGTGCCGCGGGACAGAAAGAGACCCAGTACTTC
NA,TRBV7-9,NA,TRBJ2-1,CASSLLAPSYNEQFF,TGTGCCAGCAGCCTTCTAGCGCCTTCCTACAATGAGCAGTTCTTC
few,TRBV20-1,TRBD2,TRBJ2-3,CSARTSGGRTDTQYF,TGCAGTGCAAGGACTAGCGGGGGGAGGACAGATACGCAGTATTTT
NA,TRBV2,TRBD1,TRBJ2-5,CASSGTGKETQYF,TGTGCCAGCAGTGGGACAGGGAAGGAGACCCAGTACTTC
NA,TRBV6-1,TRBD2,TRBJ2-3,CASRRSGGTDTQYF,TGTGCCAGCAGACGTAGCGGGGGTACAGATACGCAGTATTTT
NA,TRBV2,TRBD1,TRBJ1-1,CASRYRGGDTEAFF,TGTGCCAGCAGGTACAGGGGGGGAGACACTGAAGCTTTCTTT
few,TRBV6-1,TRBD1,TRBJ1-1,CASTTTTGGRLRTEAFF,TGTGCCAGCACCACAACTACAGGGGGCCGGTTGCGGACTGAAGCTTTCTTT
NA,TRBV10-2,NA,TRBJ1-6,CASSDGHLNSPLHF,TGCGCCAGCAGTGACGGACACCTTAATTCACCCCTCCACTTT
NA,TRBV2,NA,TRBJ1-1,CASSHSISGGNTEAFF,TGTGCCAGCAGTCATTCCATTTCCGGGGGAAACACTGAAGCTTTCTTT
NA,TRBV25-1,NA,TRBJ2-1,CASSELGKYNEQFF,TGTGCCAGCAGTGAATTAGGAAAATACAATGAGCAGTTCTTC
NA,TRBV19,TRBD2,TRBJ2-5,CATTSGGTLYQETQYF,TGTGCCACCACTAGCGGGGGGACCTTGTACCAAGAGACCCAGTACTTC
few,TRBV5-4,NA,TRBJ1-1,CASSGQGRTEAFF,TGTGCCAGCAGCGGTCAGGGGAGGACTGAAGCTTTCTTT
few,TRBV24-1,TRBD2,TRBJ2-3,CATSDTTSGGHTDTQYF,TGTGCCACCAGTGATACCACTAGCGGGGGCCACACAGATACGCAGTATTTT
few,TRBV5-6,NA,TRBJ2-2,CASTDTGRTDTGELFF,TGTGCCAGCACCGACACCGGACGAACGGACACCGGGGAGCTGTTTTTT
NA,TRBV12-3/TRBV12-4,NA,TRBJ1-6,CASSFGGNSPLHF,TGTGCCAGCAGTTTTGGAGGGAACTCACCCCTCCACTTT
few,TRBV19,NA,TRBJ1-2,CASSDQQGTAHYYGYTF,TGTGCCAGTAGTGATCAGCAAGGGACCGCTCACTACTATGGCTACACCTTC
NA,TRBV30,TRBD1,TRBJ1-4,CARTGAEGQKLFF,TGTGCCCGGACAGGGGCAGAGGGACAAAAACTGTTTTTT
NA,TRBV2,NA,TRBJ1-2,CASRRGQLYGYTF,TGTGCCAGCAGGAGGGGACAACTCTATGGCTACACCTTC
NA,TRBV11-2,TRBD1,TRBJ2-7,CASSLGQGRGYEQYF,TGTGCCAGCAGCTTAGGACAGGGCAGAGGCTACGAGCAGTACTTC
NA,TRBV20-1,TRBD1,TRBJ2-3,CSAGPGTGTDTQYF,TGCAGTGCTGGCCCCGGGACAGGCACAGATACGCAGTATTTT
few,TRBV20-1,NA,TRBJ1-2,CSARRTTTPNYGYTF,TGCAGTGCTAGACGGACGACGACACCAAACTATGGCTACACCTTC
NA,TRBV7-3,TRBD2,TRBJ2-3,CASTLSGGSSTDTQYF,TGTGCCAGCACCCTCTCCGGGGGGTCGAGCACAGATACGCAGTATTTT